Each of the 13 T cell receptor beta chains below was sequenced from the same sample in a study of OX40 agonist ivuxolimab in advanced cancers. Clones were sequenced by immunoSEQ multiplex PCR, and TCRdb holds only the in-frame ones, with some missing. The data hold around 90,000 clones, with 80% to 95% observed a single time. The sample in question was CD4+ or CD8+ T cells sorted from blood, obtained in a trial of the OX40 agonist ivuxolimab. Every receptor here comes from an adult with an advanced solid tumor such as melanoma, head and neck, liver or kidney cancer.

The V gene is TRBV28, the J gene TRBJ2-7; D gene ambiguous. Germline loops: CDR1 MDHEN, CDR2 SYDVKM. V was cut by 5 bases and J by 6 bases, with 14 bases left in between. There are 13 residues in the CDR3. CDR3 amino acids: CASSLQQLGEQYF. In nucleotides, the CDR3 is TGTGCCAGCAGTCTCCAACAGTTAGGCGAGCAGTACTTC.

The J gene is TRBJ1-1, the V gene TRBV10-3; no definite D call. V gave up 3 bases and J gave up 5 bases, with 13 bases separating them. The CDR3 length is 14 residues. Germline-derived CDR1 and CDR2 are ENHRY and SYGVKD. CDR3 protein: CAISDREVVTEAFF. The DNA for the CDR3 is TGTGCCATCAGTGATAGAGAGGTAGTAACTGAAGCTTTCTTT.

The chain uses TRBV2 and TRBJ1-2, with a weak D call TRBD1 (6 bases). The V gene lost 6 bases and the J gene lost 5 bases, with 13 bases spanning the gap. Germline V gives CDR1 SNHLY, CDR2 FYNNEI. CDR3 size: 13 residues. Here the CDR3 reads CASRLDSQYGYTF. Written as DNA, the CDR3 is TGTGCCAGCAGATTGGACAGCCAATATGGCTACACCTTC.

J is TRBJ1-4 and V is TRBV28; D not certain. CDR1 is MDHEN and CDR2 is SYDVKM in the germline V gene. Between the trimmed V and J ends, which lost 2 bases and 12 bases, there was a span of 10 bases. The CDR3 extends over 12 amino acids. The CDR3 DNA reads TGTGCCAGCAGTTTACAGGTGGAGGAACTGTTTTTT. This encodes CASSLQVEELFF.

The chain couples TRBV6-6 to TRBJ2-5; weak D call: TRBD2 (5 bases). The J call could be wrong; TRBJ2-7 is a better fit for the DNA end. The germline gives CDR1 MNHNY, CDR2 SVGAGI (reference sequence). CDR3 length: 14 residues. The CDR3 DNA follows: TGTGCCAGCCGCTCGGGCCGGGGTCCCTACGAGCAGTACTTC. Translating gives CASRSGRGPYEQYF.

The chain joins TRBV30 to TRBJ1-3, with a tentative D call TRBD1 (5 bases). Trimming stripped 8 bases from V and 0 bases from J, with 11 bases between. The CDR3 extends over 13 amino acids. Germline V gives CDR1 GTSNPN, CDR2 SVGIG (reference sequence). The CDR3 DNA sequence: TGTGCCCTTTCGGGGGACTCTGGAAACACCATATATTTT. This gives the protein CALSGDSGNTIYF.

This chain links TRBV5-1 with TRBJ1-3, with 10 bases identical to TRBD1. This CDR3 region has 16 residues. Germline V gene data show CDR1 as SGHRS and CDR2 as YFSETQ. V lost 3 bases and J lost 1; bases outside the gene matches: 4. In nucleotides, the CDR3 is TGCGCCAGCAGCTCCGGGACAGGGGCTTCTGGAAACACCATATATTTT. Translation gives CASSSGTGASGNTIYF.

Only one count was recorded for this clone. The chain carries TRBV11-3 and TRBJ1-4, with D maybe TRBD1 (6 bases). Germline V gene sequence: CDR1 SGHNT, CDR2 YENEEA. V was trimmed by 5 bases and J by 3 bases, leaving 13 bases between them. The CDR3 totals 15 residues. CDR3 in DNA: TGTGCCAGCAGCCCACAGGGTTCGTCTAATGAAAAACTGTTTTTT. It yields the protein CASSPQGSSNEKLFF.

The CDR3 coding sequence is TGTGCCTGGAGTGTTCTGAGCGGACGATACAATGAGCAGTTCTTC. Encoded protein: CAWSVLSGRYNEQFF. The chain recombines TRBV30 with TRBJ2-1, with D perhaps TRBD2 (5 bases). Deletions cut 0 bases from V and 4 bases from J, with 13 bases between. The germline gives CDR1 GTSNPN, CDR2 SVGIG (reference sequence). The CDR3 is 15 residues long.

The chain couples TRBV30 to TRBJ2-1; no clear D. The V end was cut by 3 bases, the J end by 6 bases, with 15 bases between. CDR3 length equals 14 residues. Germline CDR1 GTSNPN, CDR2 SVGIG (reference sequence). CDR3: CAWSSGVSGNEQFF. In nucleotides, the CDR3 is TGTGCCTGGAGCTCTGGGGTATCCGGCAATGAGCAGTTCTTC.

This clone is a singleton in its sample. The chain combines TRBV2 with TRBJ2-1; TRBD1 might be the D (6 bases). Trimming stripped 7 bases from V and 9 bases from J, with 16 bases between. The CDR3 has 13 residues. CDR1 and CDR2 (germline): SNHLY, FYNNEI. The CDR3: CASNHRVRAEQFF. The CDR3 DNA sequence: TGTGCCAGCAACCACAGGGTAAGGGCTGAGCAGTTCTTC.

This clone was observed a few times. This chain uses TRBV19 with TRBJ1-5; a weak D match, TRBD1 (6 bases). The CDR3 runs 16 residues. CDR1 and CDR2 (germline): LNHDA, SQIVND (reference sequence). Trimming took 5 bases from V and 0 from J, leaving 14 bases between them. CDR3 sequence: CASSFTGTRSNQPQHF. In DNA, the CDR3 is TGTGCCAGTAGTTTTACCGGGACACGTAGCAATCAGCCCCAGCATTTT.

The rearrangement links TRBV5-5 to TRBJ2-2, with 10 bases matching TRBD1. Germline assignment: CDR1 SGHKS and CDR2 YYEKEE (reference sequence). Trimming removed 1 base from V and 7 bases from J; junction bases left unmatched: 7. The CDR3 contains 16 residues. The CDR3 loop is CASSLSGQGVGGELFF. Written as DNA, the CDR3 is TGTGCCAGCAGCTTGTCCGGACAGGGGGTCGGCGGGGAGCTGTTTTTT.